This T cell receptor (beta chain) was captured by sequencing in a study of blood T cell repertoires in COVID-19. Per the original data handling: Cell counts per sample came from amplifying reference gene primers. Produced via immunoSEQ multiplex PCR; TCRdb's table is partial and in-frame only. The DNA was the basis for D and trimming; V, J and clone size are from that table. The sample shows more than 85,000 clones, roughly 79% of them seen only once. The germline gives CDR1 GTSNPN, CDR2 SVGIG (reference sequence). The CDR3 is 15 amino acids. Trimming cost V 0 bases and J 3 bases, with 11 bases left between them.

This chain links TRBV30 with TRBJ1-4; weak D call: TRBD1 (6 bases). The sample was peripheral blood. This clonotype was sampled from a man aged 65-85 years with acute or convalescent COVID-19. Here the CDR3 reads CAWSVGAGANEKLFF. DNA of the CDR3: TGTGCCTGGAGTGTAGGGGCAGGGGCTAATGAAAAACTGTTTTTT.